This entry lists 28 T cell receptor beta chains sequenced from one sample in a study of blood T cell repertoires in COVID-19. TCRdb's copy holds only in-frame clones and misses some; the assay was immunoSEQ multiplex PCR. The sample has more than 100,000 clones, roughly 84% seen once; the top ten hold roughly 3.9%. Sequencing input: PBMCs or T cells enriched from blood (not recorded which). These receptors were taken from a woman aged 25 to 45 who had recovered from COVID-19.

The sample holds one count of this clone. Other DNA sequences in the sample encode the same CDR3. CDR3 coding DNA: TGTGCCAGCAGCTTACAGCGAACCGGGGAGCTGTTTTTT. It translates to CASSLQRTGELFF. V usage is TRBV7-3 and J usage is TRBJ2-2, with D unresolved. Per the germline V gene, CDR1 is SGHTA and CDR2 is FQGTGA. V lost 2 bases, J lost 5 bases, and 6 bases lay in between. This CDR3 spans 13 amino acids.

The J gene is TRBJ2-3, the V gene TRBV30; D is possibly TRBD2 (6 bases). Trimming pared 0 bases from V and 0 bases from J, leaving 10 bases between. Germline-derived CDR1 and CDR2 are GTSNPN and SVGIG (reference sequence). This CDR3 region has 15 residues. CDR3 in amino acids: CAWSVAGTSTDTQYF. The CDR3 region has the DNA TGTGCCTGGAGTGTCGCCGGGACTAGCACAGATACGCAGTATTTT.

This clone was detected many times. The rearrangement joins TRBV28 to TRBJ2-1, with D possibly matching TRBD1 (7 bases). Trimming took off 2 bases at V and 9 bases at J, with 14 bases between the two ends. CDR3 length: 14 residues. Germline V CDR1 and CDR2: MDHEN, SYDVKM. The CDR3 region is CASSLMEGAAEQFF. The CDR3 coding sequence is TGTGCCAGCAGTTTAATGGAGGGGGCGGCTGAGCAGTTCTTC.

This sequence joins TRBV7-9 and TRBJ2-2, with D possibly TRBD2 on 5 matching bases. The germline V and J ends were trimmed by 0 bases and 0 bases, with 8 bases remaining between them. This CDR3 is built from 16 residues. CDR1 SEHNR and CDR2 FQNEAQ come from the germline V gene (reference sequence). The CDR3: CASSLALGANTGELFF. The CDR3 DNA sequence: TGTGCCAGCAGCTTAGCCCTCGGGGCGAACACCGGGGAGCTGTTTTTT.

The chain recombines TRBV19 with TRBJ2-1, with TRBD2 identical over 12 bases. Germline V gene lookup returns CDR1 LNHDA and CDR2 SQIVND (reference sequence). The junction had 7 bases not matched to a gene; V was cut back by 4 bases and J by 6 bases. The CDR3 is made up of 16 amino acids. In nucleotides, the CDR3 is TGTGCCAGTAGTACCTGGACTAGCGGGGACATCAATGAGCAGTTCTTC. As protein: CASSTWTSGDINEQFF.

The rearrangement links TRBV6-6 to TRBJ1-5, with 10 bases identical to TRBD1. The V gene end was trimmed by 5 bases and the J gene end by 0 bases; junction bases not matched to a gene: 10. This CDR3 region has 18 residues. Germline V gives CDR1 MNHNY, CDR2 SVGAGI (reference sequence). The CDR3 sequence: CASSPTGQGDYSNQPQHF. CDR3 nucleotide sequence: TGTGCCAGCAGTCCGACCGGACAGGGGGACTATAGCAATCAGCCCCAGCATTTT.

This clone has just one count. This chain connects TRBV6-2 or TRBV6-3 to TRBJ2-5; TRBD1 agrees at 10 bases. This CDR3 has 12 amino acids. Trimming at V came to 5 bases and at J to 7 bases, leaving 1 base not matched to a gene. CDR1 is MNHEY, CDR2 SVGEGT, per germline. The CDR3 DNA sequence: TGTGCCAGCAGTAGGACAGGGGGGACCCAGTACTTC. It translates to CASSRTGGTQYF.

The gene calls are TRBV7-2 and TRBJ2-5; TRBD2 matches 11 bases. Germline CDR1 and CDR2: SGHTA and FQGNSA. The CDR3 has 15 residues. Unmatched junction bases numbered 9, after V lost 5 bases and J lost 7 bases. CDR3 sequence: CASSPVAGGQATQYF. As DNA, the CDR3 is TGTGCCAGCAGCCCCGTAGCGGGAGGGCAGGCGACCCAGTACTTC. Using reference TRBV7-2 and TRBJ2-5 for the parts outside the CDR3, the full variable domain is GAGVSQSPSNKVTEKGKDVELRCDPISGHTALYWYRQSLGQGLEFLIYFQGNSAPDKSGLPSDRFSAERTGGSVSTLTIQRTQQEDSAVYLCASSPVAGGQATQYFGPGTRLLVL.

The rearrangement uses TRBV29-1 and TRBJ1-1, with D unresolved. The CDR3 covers 10 residues. The V gene's germline CDR1 is SQVTM and CDR2 ANQGSEA. Between the trimmed V and J ends, which lost 3 bases and 5 bases, there was a span of 4 bases. The CDR3, as DNA: TGCAGCGTTGATGAGACTGAAGCTTTCTTT. This sequence encodes CSVDETEAFF.

The table lists this clone with a few counts. This chain joins TRBV28 and TRBJ2-1, with D possibly matching TRBD2 (6 bases). The germline V gene has CDR1 MDHEN and CDR2 SYDVKM. The CDR3 is 14 residues long. The ends were cut back, 2 bases at V and 5 bases at J, with 10 bases in the middle. The CDR3 loop is CASSLLAGNNEQFF. For the CDR3, the DNA is TGTGCCAGCAGTTTACTCGCGGGAAACAATGAGCAGTTCTTC.

The rearrangement links TRBV10-3 to TRBJ2-2; 9 bases match TRBD1. The ends lost 4 bases at V and 7 bases at J; junction bases unmatched: 13. The CDR3 contains 17 residues. CDR1 is ENHRY and CDR2 is SYGVKD in the germline V gene. The CDR3 region is CAISGGRTGDSHGELFF. In DNA form, the CDR3 reads TGTGCCATCAGTGGTGGGAGGACAGGGGATAGTCACGGGGAGCTGTTTTTT.

Points on this clone: The same CDR3 also results from other DNA sequences found in this sample. The chain joins TRBV3-1 (or the pseudogene TRBV3-2) to TRBJ1-1, with a tentative D call TRBD1 (6 bases). The V and J ends lost 6 bases and 4 bases respectively, with 6 bases between them. Germline V gene sequence: CDR1 LGHDT, CDR2 YNNKEL (reference sequence). The CDR3 length is 11 residues. DNA for the CDR3: TGTGCCAGCAGAGGGGGCACTGAAGCTTTCTTT. Protein sequence: CASRGGTEAFF.

J is TRBJ1-6 and V is TRBV9; 7 bases are a match to TRBD1. Germline CDR1 is SGDLS and CDR2 is YYNGEE. J lost 6 bases, V lost 3 bases, and 3 bases had no gene match. The CDR3 contains 14 residues. The CDR3 DNA reads TGTGCCAGCAGCGCGGGACAGATTAATTCACCCCTCCACTTT. It translates to CASSAGQINSPLHF.

The chain has TRBV7-2 and TRBJ2-5; the D gene is possibly TRBD1 (6 bases). Looked up from germline, CDR1 is SGHTA and CDR2 is FQGNSA. Trimming shortened V by 1 base and J by 4 bases, and 10 bases separated the two germline ends. This CDR3 has 14 amino acids. Here the CDR3 reads CASSLEQGRETQYF. The CDR3 coding sequence is TGTGCCAGCAGCTTAGAACAGGGTCGAGAGACCCAGTACTTC. The full variable domain, in which reference TRBV7-2 and TRBJ2-5 provide the parts outside the CDR3, is GAGVSQSPSNKVTEKGKDVELRCDPISGHTALYWYRQSLGQGLEFLIYFQGNSAPDKSGLPSDRFSAERTGGSVSTLTIQRTQQEDSAVYLCASSLEQGRETQYFGPGTRLLVL.

The rearrangement uses TRBV19 and TRBJ2-1; 9 nucleotides agree with TRBD2. CDR1 LNHDA and CDR2 SQIVND come from the germline V gene (reference sequence). CDR3 length: 17 residues. V lost 1 base and J lost 4; bases outside the gene matches: 8. The CDR3 DNA reads as TGTGCCAGTAGTATAGTTAGCGGGAGTAGACTTTACAATGAGCAGTTCTTC. Protein product: CASSIVSGSRLYNEQFF.

This rearrangement joins TRBV5-4 to TRBJ2-7; 7 bases align to TRBD1. V lost 0 bases and J lost 6; bases outside the gene matches: 6. The CDR3 length is 14 residues. Germline V lookup: CDR1 SGHNT, CDR2 YYREEE (reference sequence). The DNA of the CDR3 is TGTGCCAGCAGCTTGGCAGGGGGTGGCCGCGAGCAGTACTTC. Its translation: CASSLAGGGREQYF.

V gene TRBV11-1 combines with J gene TRBJ2-7; tentatively, D is TRBD2 (7 bases). The CDR3 consists of 14 residues. V lost 5 bases and J lost 6, with 17 bases in between. Germline CDR1 reads SGHAT; CDR2 reads FQDESV (reference sequence). CDR3 loop: CASSALRGGGEQYF. In nucleotides, the CDR3 is TGTGCCAGCAGCGCCCTAAGGGGGGGCGGCGAGCAGTACTTC.

The J gene is TRBJ2-1, the V gene TRBV19; 9 bases agree with TRBD1. This CDR3 region has 16 residues. Trimming at V came to 2 bases and at J to 3 bases, leaving 5 bases not matched to a gene. CDR1 and CDR2 from the germline V gene are LNHDA and SQIVND (reference sequence). CDR3 coding DNA: TGTGCCAGTAGTATACCGGGACAGGGAATCTACAATGAGCAGTTCTTC. Translated: CASSIPGQGIYNEQFF.

V and J are TRBV7-8 and TRBJ2-7; D might be TRBD2 (6 bases). Germline-derived CDR1 and CDR2 are SGHVS and FQNEAQ. Trimming pared 3 bases from V and 0 bases from J, leaving 6 bases between. The CDR3 length is 13 residues. As DNA, the CDR3 is TGTGCCAGCAGCTTTAGCGGCTCCTACGAGCAGTACTTC. It translates to CASSFSGSYEQYF.

The J gene is TRBJ1-2, the V gene TRBV27; 8 bases align to TRBD1. The CDR3 consists of 12 residues. With V trimmed by 4 bases and J by 8 bases, 3 bases remained unmatched. Germline assignment: CDR1 MNHEY and CDR2 SMNVEV (reference sequence). In DNA, the CDR3 is TGTGCCAGCAGTTCCCGGACAGGGGGCTACACCTTC. Translated: CASSSRTGGYTF.

The chain recombines TRBV11-2 with TRBJ2-7; tentative D call: TRBD1 (5 bases). V lost 1 base, J lost 2 bases, and 9 bases lay in between. The CDR3 covers 14 residues. Germline V CDR1 and CDR2: SGHAT, FQNNGV. DNA for the CDR3: TGTGCCAGCAGCTTAGGGGGCCGTCCCTACGAGCAGTACTTC. Amino acid sequence: CASSLGGRPYEQYF.

This clone was recorded once. A much larger clonotype is one base distant, so this may be a read error. Different DNA sequences within this sample yield the same CDR3. V and J are TRBV28 and TRBJ1-2; weak D call: TRBD1 (6 bases). Germline loops: CDR1 MDHEN, CDR2 SYDVKM. The CDR3 has 14 amino acids. The CDR3 loop is CPPAGGGRAYGYTF. DNA of the CDR3: TGTCCCCCCGCGGGGGGGGGCCGGGCCTATGGCTACACCTTC.

V gene TRBV7-5 combines with J gene TRBJ2-5; the DNA was not compared with TRBD2, the D call given in the table. TRBV7-5 is noted as a pseudogene. The CDR3 spans 19 residues. As DNA, the CDR3 is TGTGTCAGAAGCTTAGTGGAGATTCTAGCGGGAGGGGCGGGAGAGACCCAGTACTTC. Encoded protein: CVRSLVEILAGGAGETQYF.

This rearrangement joins TRBV7-8 to TRBJ1-6; TRBD1 matches 7 bases. CDR1 is SGHVS, CDR2 FQNEAQ, per germline. V gave up 1 base and J gave up 7 bases; unmatched junction bases: 4. CDR3 length equals 15 residues. CDR3 in DNA: TGTGCCAGCAGCTTAGAGGGGGCCTTGAATTCACCCCTCCACTTT. It is translated as CASSLEGALNSPLHF. The entire variable domain, with the rest obtained from reference TRBV7-8 and TRBJ1-6, is as follows: GAGVSQSPRYKVAKRGQDVALRCDPISGHVSLFWYQQALGQGPEFLTYFQNEAQLDKSGLPSDRFFAERPEGSVSTLKIQRTQQEDSAVYLCASSLEGALNSPLHFGNGTRLTVT.

The chain recombines TRBV18 with TRBJ1-4; TRBD1 is a possible D gene (5 bases). The germline V and J ends were trimmed by 5 bases and 2 bases, with 6 bases remaining between them. This CDR3 is built from 13 residues. Germline CDR1 and CDR2: KGHSH and LQKENI. CDR3 protein: CASSKGTNEKLFF. DNA of the CDR3: TGTGCCAGCTCAAAGGGGACTAATGAAAAACTGTTTTTT.

J is TRBJ2-3 and V is TRBV4-2; 10 nucleotides match TRBD1. The CDR3 extends over 17 amino acids. Germline values: CDR1 LGHNA, CDR2 YNFKEQ. The junction had 11 bases not matched to a gene; V was cut back by 0 bases and J by 8 bases. The CDR3 region has the DNA TGTGCCAGCAGCCAAGAAACCGGGACAGGGGCCCGACCTACGCAGTATTTT. It translates to CASSQETGTGARPTQYF.

This clone is a singleton in its sample. The chain has TRBV5-1 and TRBJ1-3, with 7 bases that match TRBD1. The CDR3 sequence is 16 residues long. V shed 4 bases and J 0 bases; nucleotides not matched to a gene: 7. The germline CDR1 and CDR2 sequences are SGHRS and YFSETQ. CDR3 sequence: CASSPTGYLSGNTIYF. CDR3 DNA sequence: TGCGCCAGCAGCCCGACAGGGTACCTCTCTGGAAACACCATATATTTT.

This rearrangement joins TRBV4-3 to TRBJ2-1, with D possibly TRBD1 on 6 matching bases. Germline CDR1 and CDR2: LGHNA and YSLEER. CDR3 size: 13 residues. V gave up 0 bases and J gave up 12 bases, with 12 bases separating them. The CDR3 nucleotides are TGCGCCAGCAGCCAAGATAGGGCCAGGGGGCAGTTCTTC. Translating gives CASSQDRARGQFF.